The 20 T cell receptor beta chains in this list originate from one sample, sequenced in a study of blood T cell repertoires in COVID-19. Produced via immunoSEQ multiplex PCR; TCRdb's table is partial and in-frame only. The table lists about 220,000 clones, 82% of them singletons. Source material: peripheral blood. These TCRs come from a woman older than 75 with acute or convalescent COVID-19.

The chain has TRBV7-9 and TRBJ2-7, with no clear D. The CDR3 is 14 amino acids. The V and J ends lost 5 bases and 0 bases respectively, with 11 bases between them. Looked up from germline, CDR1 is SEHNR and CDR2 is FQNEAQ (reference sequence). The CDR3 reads CASSLGPPSYEQYF. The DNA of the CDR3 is TGTGCCAGCAGCCTGGGCCCACCCTCCTACGAGCAGTACTTC.

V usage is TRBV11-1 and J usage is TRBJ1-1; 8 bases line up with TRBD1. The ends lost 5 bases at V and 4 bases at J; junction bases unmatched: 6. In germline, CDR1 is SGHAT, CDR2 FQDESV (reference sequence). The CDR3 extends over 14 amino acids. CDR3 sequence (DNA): TGTGCCAGCAGCCCCTATGGACAGGGCACTGAAGCTTTCTTT. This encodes CASSPYGQGTEAFF.

CDR3 DNA sequence: TGTGCCAGCAGCCATAAGCGGGGGGGGAGCACAGATACGCAGTATTTT. Its translation: CASSHKRGGSTDTQYF. The chain carries TRBV3-1 (or the pseudogene TRBV3-2) and TRBJ2-3, with TRBD2 identical over 10 bases. Germline-derived CDR1 and CDR2 are LGHDT and YNNKEL (reference sequence). The J segment lost 0 bases and the V segment lost 3 bases, leaving 3 bases of the junction unmatched. The CDR3 covers 16 residues.

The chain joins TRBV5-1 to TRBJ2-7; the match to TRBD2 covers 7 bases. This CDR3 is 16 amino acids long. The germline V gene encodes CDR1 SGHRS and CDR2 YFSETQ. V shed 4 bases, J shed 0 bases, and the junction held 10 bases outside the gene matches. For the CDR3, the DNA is TGCGCCAGCAGCGAGACAAGCGGGACCCGCTCCTACGAGCAGTACTTC. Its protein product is CASSETSGTRSYEQYF. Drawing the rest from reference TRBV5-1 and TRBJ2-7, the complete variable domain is KAGVTQTPRYLIKTRGQQVTLSCSPISGHRSVSWYQQTPGQGLQFLFEYFSETQRNKGNFPGRFSGRQFSNSRSEMNVSTLELGDSALYLCASSETSGTRSYEQYFGPGTRLTVT.

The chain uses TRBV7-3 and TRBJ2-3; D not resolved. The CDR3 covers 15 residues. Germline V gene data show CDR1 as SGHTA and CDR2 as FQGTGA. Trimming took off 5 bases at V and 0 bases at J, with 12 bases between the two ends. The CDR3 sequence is CASSPMAASTDTQYF. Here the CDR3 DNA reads TGTGCCAGCAGCCCGATGGCGGCCAGCACAGATACGCAGTATTTT.

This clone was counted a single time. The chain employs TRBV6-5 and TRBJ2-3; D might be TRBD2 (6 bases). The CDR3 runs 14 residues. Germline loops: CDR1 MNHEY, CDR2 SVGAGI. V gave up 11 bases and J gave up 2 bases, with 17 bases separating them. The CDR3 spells CAARGLSYTDTQYF. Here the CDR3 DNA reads TGTGCCGCCCGGGGGTTATCCTACACAGATACGCAGTATTTT.

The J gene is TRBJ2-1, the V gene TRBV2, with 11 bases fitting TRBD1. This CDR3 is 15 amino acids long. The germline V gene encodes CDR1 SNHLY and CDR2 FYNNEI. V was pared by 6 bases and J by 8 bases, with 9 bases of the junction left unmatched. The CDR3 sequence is CASRGQGGLIDEQFF. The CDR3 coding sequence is TGTGCCAGCAGGGGACAGGGGGGTCTCATCGATGAGCAGTTCTTC. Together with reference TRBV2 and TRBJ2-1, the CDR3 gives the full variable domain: EPEVTQTPSHQVTQMGQEVILRCVPISNHLYFYWYRQILGQKVEFLVSFYNNEISEKSEIFDDQFSVERPDGSNFTLKIRSTKLEDSAMYFCASRGQGGLIDEQFFGPGTRLTVL.

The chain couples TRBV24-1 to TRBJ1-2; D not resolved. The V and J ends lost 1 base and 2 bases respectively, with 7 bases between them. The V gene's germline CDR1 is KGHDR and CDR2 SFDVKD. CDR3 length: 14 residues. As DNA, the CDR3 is TGTGCCACCAGTGATTTTACGACAAACTATGGCTACACCTTC. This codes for CATSDFTTNYGYTF.

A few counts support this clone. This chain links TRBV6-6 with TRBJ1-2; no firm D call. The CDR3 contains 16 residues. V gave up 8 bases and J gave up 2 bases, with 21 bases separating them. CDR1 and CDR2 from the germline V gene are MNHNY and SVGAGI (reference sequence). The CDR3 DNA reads TGTGCCAGCTCAATTAGCGGTGGGGTAGCAAACTATGGCTACACCTTC. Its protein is CASSISGGVANYGYTF.

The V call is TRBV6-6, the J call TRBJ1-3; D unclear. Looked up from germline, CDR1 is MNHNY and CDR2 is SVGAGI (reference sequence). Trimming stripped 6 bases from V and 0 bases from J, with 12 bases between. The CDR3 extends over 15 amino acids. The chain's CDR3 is CASSPVSSSGNTIYF. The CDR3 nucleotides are TGTGCCAGCAGCCCGGTTAGCAGCTCTGGAAACACCATATATTTT.

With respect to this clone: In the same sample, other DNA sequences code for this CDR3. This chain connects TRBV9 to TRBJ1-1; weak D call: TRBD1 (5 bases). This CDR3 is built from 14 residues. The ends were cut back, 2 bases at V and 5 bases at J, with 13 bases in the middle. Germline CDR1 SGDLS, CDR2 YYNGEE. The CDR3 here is CASSVAGQGTEAFF. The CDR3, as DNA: TGTGCCAGCAGCGTTGCCGGCCAGGGAACTGAAGCTTTCTTT.

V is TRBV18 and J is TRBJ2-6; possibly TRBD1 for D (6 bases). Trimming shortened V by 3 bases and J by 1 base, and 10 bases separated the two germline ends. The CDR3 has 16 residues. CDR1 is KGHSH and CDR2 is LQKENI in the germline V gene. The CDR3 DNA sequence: TGTGCCAGCTCACCGCTACAGGGTTCTGGGGCCAACGTCCTGACTTTC. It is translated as CASSPLQGSGANVLTF.

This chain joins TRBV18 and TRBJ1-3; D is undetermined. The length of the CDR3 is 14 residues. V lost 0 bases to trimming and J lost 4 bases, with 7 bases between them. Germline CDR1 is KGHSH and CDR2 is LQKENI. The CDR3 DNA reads TGTGCCAGCTCACCACCGGAGAGAGGAAACACCATATATTTT. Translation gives CASSPPERGNTIYF.

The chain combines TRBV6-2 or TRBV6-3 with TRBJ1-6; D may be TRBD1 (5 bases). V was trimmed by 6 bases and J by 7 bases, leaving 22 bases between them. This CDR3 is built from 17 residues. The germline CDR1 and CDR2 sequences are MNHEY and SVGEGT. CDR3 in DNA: TGTGCCAGCAGCCCTACTCTGGGAGGGGCTGCGAATTCACCCCTCCACTTT. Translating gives CASSPTLGGAANSPLHF.

Here the CDR3 reads CASSSGSYEQYF. The CDR3 DNA follows: TGTGCCAGCAGTTCAGGATCCTACGAGCAGTACTTC. The chain couples TRBV27 to TRBJ2-7; D gene ambiguous. In germline, CDR1 is MNHEY, CDR2 SMNVEV (reference sequence). Between the trimmed V and J ends, which lost 4 bases and 1 base, there was a span of 5 bases. CDR3 length equals 12 residues.

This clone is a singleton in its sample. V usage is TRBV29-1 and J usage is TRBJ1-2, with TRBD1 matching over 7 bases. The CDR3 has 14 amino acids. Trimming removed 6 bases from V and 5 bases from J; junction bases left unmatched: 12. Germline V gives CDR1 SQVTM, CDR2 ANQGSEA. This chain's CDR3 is CSVTRDRDMYGYTF. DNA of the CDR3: TGCAGCGTCACCAGGGACAGAGATATGTATGGCTACACCTTC.

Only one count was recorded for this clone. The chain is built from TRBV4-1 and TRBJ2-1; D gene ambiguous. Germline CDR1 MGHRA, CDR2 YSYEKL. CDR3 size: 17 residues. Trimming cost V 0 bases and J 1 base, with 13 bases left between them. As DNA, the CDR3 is TGCGCCAGCAGCCAAGAGCAGGCCCCAAGGTCCTACAATGAGCAGTTCTTC. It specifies CASSQEQAPRSYNEQFF.

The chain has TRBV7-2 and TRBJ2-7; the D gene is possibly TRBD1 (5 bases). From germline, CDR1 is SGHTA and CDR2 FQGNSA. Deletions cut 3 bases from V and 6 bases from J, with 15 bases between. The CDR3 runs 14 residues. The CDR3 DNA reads TGTGCCAGCAGCTTCACGCCGCAGGGTGGCGAGCAGTACTTC. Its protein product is CASSFTPQGGEQYF.

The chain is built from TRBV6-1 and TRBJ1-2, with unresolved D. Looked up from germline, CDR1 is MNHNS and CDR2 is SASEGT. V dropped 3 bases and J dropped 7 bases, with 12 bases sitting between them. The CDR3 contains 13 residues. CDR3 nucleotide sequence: TGTGCCAGCAGTGAGGGGAGAAGTAGTGGCTACACCTTC. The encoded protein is CASSEGRSSGYTF.

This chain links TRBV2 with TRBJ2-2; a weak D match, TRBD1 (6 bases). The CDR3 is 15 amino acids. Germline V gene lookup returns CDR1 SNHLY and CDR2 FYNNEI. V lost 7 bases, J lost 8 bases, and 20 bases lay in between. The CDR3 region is CASMRLGAPRGELFF. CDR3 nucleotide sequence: TGTGCCAGCATGAGACTGGGGGCACCAAGGGGGGAGCTGTTTTTT.